This T cell receptor beta chain was sequenced during a study of cytomegalovirus exposure and HLA in healthy donors. Some clones are missing from TCRdb's copy, which holds only in-frame ones; the method was immunoSEQ multiplex PCR. The sample holds roughly 150,000 clones, nearly 90% seen once. Whole-study findings and limits: The classifier was said to identify cytomegalovirus status with high specificity and sensitivity.

Details on this clone: Its antigen is unknown.

Trimming at V came to 6 bases and at J to 6 bases, leaving 5 bases not matched to a gene. Germline CDR1 and CDR2: KGHSH and LQKENI. This CDR3 is 15 amino acids long. What was sequenced was PBMCs. The receptor was isolated from a man aged 18 to 35 in good health and CMV-seropositive. The chain is built from TRBV18 and TRBJ2-1; 13 nucleotides align to TRBD2. The CDR3 coding sequence is TGTGCCAGCTCCCCGACTAGCGGGAGGACCAATGAGCAGTTCTTC. This translates into CASSPTSGRTNEQFF.